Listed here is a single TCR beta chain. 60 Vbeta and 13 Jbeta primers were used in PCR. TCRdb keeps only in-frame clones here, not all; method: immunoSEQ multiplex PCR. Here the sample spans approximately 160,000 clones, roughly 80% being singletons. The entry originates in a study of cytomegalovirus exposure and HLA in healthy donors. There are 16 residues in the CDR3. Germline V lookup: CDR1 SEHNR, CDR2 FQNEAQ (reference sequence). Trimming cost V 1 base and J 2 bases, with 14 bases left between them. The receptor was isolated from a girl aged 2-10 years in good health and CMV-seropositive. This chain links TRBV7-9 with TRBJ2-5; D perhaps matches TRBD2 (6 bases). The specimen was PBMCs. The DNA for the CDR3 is TGTGCCAGCAGCTTAGTAGGGCTAGCGCATCAAGAGACCCAGTACTTC. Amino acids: CASSLVGLAHQETQYF.